The 18 T cell receptor beta chains listed next were all sequenced from one sample in a study of blood T cell repertoires in COVID-19 (dated by TCRdb to the early 2020s). Library creation used the immunoSEQ multiplex PCR assay. TCRdb stores this immuneACCESS table with in-frame sequences only. Part of the clones is absent; in the studies checked, under half of the shortfall reflects unresolved V genes, and no reason is known for the rest. The sample includes fewer than 350,000 clones, with 80% to 90% observed a single time. Together, the top ten hold 3.5% to 4.5% of the sample. Sequencing was performed on PBMCs or T cells enriched from blood (not recorded which). All receptors derive from a woman in her thirties or forties with acute COVID-19.

This chain uses TRBV6-2 or TRBV6-3 with TRBJ1-1, with a tentative D call TRBD1 (6 bases). This CDR3 has 13 amino acids. Germline CDR1 and CDR2: MNHEY and SVGEGT. V lost 5 bases and J 10 bases, leaving 17 bases between the germline ends. CDR3 loop: CASSRNRVQGAFF. The CDR3, as DNA: TGTGCCAGCAGTCGGAACAGGGTTCAGGGAGCTTTCTTT.

The V call is TRBV5-1, the J call TRBJ2-7; D gene uncertain. This CDR3 comprises 12 residues. Trimming took 3 bases from V and 0 from J, leaving 4 bases between them. The germline gives CDR1 SGHRS, CDR2 YFSETQ. In nucleotides, the CDR3 is TGCGCCAGCAGCTCCTCCTCCTACGAGCAGTACTTC. Residues: CASSSSSYEQYF.

This clone showed up just a few times. The CDR3 nucleotides read TGTGCCAGCAGTGAAGTTGGGGCCTTGGCCCAAGAGACCCAGTACTTC. Translation gives CASSEVGALAQETQYF. The V call is TRBV6-1, the J call TRBJ2-5; possibly TRBD1 for D (5 bases). Germline V lookup: CDR1 MNHNS, CDR2 SASEGT. This CDR3 has 16 residues. The V end was cut by 1 base, the J end by 1 base, with 13 bases between.

The rearrangement joins TRBV18 to TRBJ2-7; possible D gene TRBD2, 5 bases. The CDR3 contains 14 residues. Germline assignment: CDR1 KGHSH and CDR2 LQKENI. Trimming cost V 2 bases and J 5 bases, with 13 bases left between them. CDR3 sequence reads: CASSPVLGSDEQYF. CDR3 DNA: TGTGCCAGCTCACCAGTCCTGGGGAGCGACGAGCAGTACTTC.

The chain joins TRBV5-1 to TRBJ1-3; D call uncertain. The CDR3 is made up of 15 amino acids. The V end lost 10 bases, the J end lost 0 bases, and 17 bases lay between the germline ends. Germline loops: CDR1 SGHRS, CDR2 YFSETQ. CDR3 region: CASREWGGSGNTIYF. The CDR3 DNA reads as TGCGCCTCTCGGGAGTGGGGAGGCTCTGGAAACACCATATATTTT.

CDR3 amino acids: CATSDPAGDSQETQYF. The CDR3 bases are TGTGCCACCAGTGACCCGGCGGGGGATTCACAAGAGACCCAGTACTTC. This chain uses TRBV24-1 with TRBJ2-5; 7 positions agree with TRBD2. The V gene's germline CDR1 is KGHDR and CDR2 SFDVKD. Germline trimming cut 4 bases from V and 2 bases from J; bases unmatched to any gene: 9. This CDR3 has 16 residues.

The J gene is TRBJ2-3, the V gene TRBV7-2, with D unclear. The V gene lost 1 base and the J gene lost 2 bases, with 10 bases spanning the gap. Germline-derived CDR1 and CDR2 are SGHTA and FQGNSA. This CDR3 has 15 amino acids. The CDR3 region is CASSLDPIATDTQYF. The CDR3 coding sequence is TGTGCCAGCAGCTTAGACCCTATCGCCACAGATACGCAGTATTTT. The variable domain in full, completed from reference TRBV7-2 and TRBJ2-3, reads GAGVSQSPSNKVTEKGKDVELRCDPISGHTALYWYRQSLGQGLEFLIYFQGNSAPDKSGLPSDRFSAERTGGSVSTLTIQRTQQEDSAVYLCASSLDPIATDTQYFGPGTRLTVL.

The J gene is TRBJ2-2, the V gene TRBV5-6, with D possibly matching TRBD1 (5 bases). V was trimmed by 2 bases and J by 1 base, leaving 9 bases between them. CDR3 length equals 15 residues. CDR1 and CDR2 from the germline V gene are SGHDT and YYEEEE. CDR3 bases: TGTGCCAGCAGCTTCCGAGACAGGAACACCGGGGAGCTGTTTTTT. Translation: CASSFRDRNTGELFF.

This sequence joins TRBV2 and TRBJ1-1; D gene uncertain. From germline, CDR1 is SNHLY and CDR2 FYNNEI. The CDR3 runs to 14 residues. With 7 bases removed from V and 4 bases from J, the gap between germline ends came to 16 bases. CDR3 DNA: TGTGCCAGCACCCTAGGGAGGATGGGCACTGAAGCTTTCTTT. Translated: CASTLGRMGTEAFF.

This clone occurred many times. The V and J genes are TRBV6-4 and TRBJ1-2; weak D call: TRBD1 (6 bases). Looked up from germline, CDR1 is MRHNA and CDR2 is SNTAGT. V lost 6 bases and J 8 bases, leaving 19 bases between the germline ends. The CDR3 length is 14 residues. Written as DNA, the CDR3 is TGTGCCAGCAGCCCTACCCCGGGACAAGGAGGCTACACCTTC. As protein: CASSPTPGQGGYTF.

In its sample, this clone was seen a few times. This CDR3 reads CASSRRGIGANVLTF. DNA for the CDR3: TGTGCCAGCAGCCGAAGGGGTATTGGGGCCAACGTCCTGACTTTC. The V gene is TRBV28, the J gene TRBJ2-6; TRBD1 might be the D (5 bases). Looked up from germline, CDR1 is MDHEN and CDR2 is SYDVKM. This CDR3 is built from 15 residues. V lost 6 bases to trimming and J lost 3 bases, with 12 bases between them. The whole variable domain, filled in from reference TRBV28 and TRBJ2-6, reads DVKVTQSSRYLVKRTGEKVFLECVQDMDHENMFWYRQDPGLGLRLIYFSYDVKMKEKGDIPEGYSVSREKKERFSLILESASTNQTSMYLCASSRRGIGANVLTFGAGSRLTVL.

The rearrangement links TRBV3-1 (or the pseudogene TRBV3-2) to TRBJ1-5; 7 nucleotides match TRBD1. The CDR3 runs 14 residues. Germline CDR1 and CDR2: LGHDT and YNNKEL (reference sequence). The V and J ends lost 4 bases and 5 bases, in that order; junction bases with no gene match: 5. CDR3 DNA sequence: TGTGCCAGCAGCCTTGACAGGGTGGATCAGCCCCAGCATTTT. Residues: CASSLDRVDQPQHF.

This clone was recorded many times. V is TRBV11-3 and J is TRBJ2-2, with D possibly TRBD1 on 6 matching bases. V lost 4 bases, J lost 6 bases, and 9 bases lay in between. The CDR3 is 13 residues long. Germline V CDR1 and CDR2: SGHNT, YENEEA. Written as DNA, the CDR3 is TGTGCCAGCAGCTACAGGGATCCCGGGGAGCTGTTTTTT. Translation gives CASSYRDPGELFF.

This clone was detected once. V gene TRBV6-2 or TRBV6-3 combines with J gene TRBJ2-2; D gene ambiguous. CDR3 length: 17 amino acids. The V gene lost 6 bases and the J gene lost 6 bases, with 23 bases spanning the gap. Germline CDR1 and CDR2: MNHEY and SVGEGT. The CDR3 is CASSPVRRARSSGELFF. The DNA of the CDR3 is TGTGCCAGCAGCCCCGTTAGGCGTGCCAGGTCGTCCGGGGAGCTGTTTTTT.

This clone was counted once. A read error may account for a junction end that differs from germline. The chain carries TRBV7-2 and TRBJ2-7; TRBD1 is a possible D gene (5 bases). The V gene's germline CDR1 is SGHTA and CDR2 FQGNSA. CDR3 length equals 16 residues. The CDR3 is CASTLGRAGNLGEQYF. The CDR3 coding sequence is TGTGCCAGCACCTTAGGTAGGGCAGGGAATTTAGGCGAGCAGTACTTC.

The table lists this clone with a few counts. The chain combines TRBV5-1 with TRBJ2-7, with a possible D match to TRBD2 (6 bases). There are 15 residues in the CDR3. The ends were cut back, 0 bases at V and 5 bases at J, with 15 bases in the middle. From germline, CDR1 is SGHRS and CDR2 YFSETQ. As DNA, the CDR3 is TGCGCCAGCAGCTTGGAAACCGGGAGATGGGACGAGCAGTACTTC. It codes for CASSLETGRWDEQYF.

V and J are TRBV5-6 and TRBJ2-2, with 7 bases lining up with TRBD2. Germline CDR1 reads SGHDT; CDR2 reads YYEEEE. This CDR3 is 16 amino acids long. The V gene end was trimmed by 0 bases and the J gene end by 5 bases; junction bases not matched to a gene: 7. The CDR3: CASSLEGGSRTGELFF. CDR3 coding DNA: TGTGCCAGCAGCTTGGAGGGCGGGAGTAGGACCGGGGAGCTGTTTTTT.

The chain combines TRBV19 with TRBJ2-1; TRBD2 is a possible D gene (7 bases). The germline CDR1 and CDR2 sequences are LNHDA and SQIVND (reference sequence). Trimming shortened V by 4 bases and J by 5 bases, and 15 bases separated the two germline ends. This CDR3 contains 15 residues. The CDR3 is CASSSGGLTDNEQFF. In DNA form, the CDR3 reads TGTGCCAGTAGTAGCGGGGGCCTAACGGACAATGAGCAGTTCTTC. Full variable domain (missing parts from reference TRBV19 and TRBJ2-1): DGGITQSPKYLFRKEGQNVTLSCEQNLNHDAMYWYRQDPGQGLRLIYYSQIVNDFQKGDIAEGYSVSREKKESFPLTVTSAQKNPTAFYLCASSSGGLTDNEQFFGPGTRLTVL.